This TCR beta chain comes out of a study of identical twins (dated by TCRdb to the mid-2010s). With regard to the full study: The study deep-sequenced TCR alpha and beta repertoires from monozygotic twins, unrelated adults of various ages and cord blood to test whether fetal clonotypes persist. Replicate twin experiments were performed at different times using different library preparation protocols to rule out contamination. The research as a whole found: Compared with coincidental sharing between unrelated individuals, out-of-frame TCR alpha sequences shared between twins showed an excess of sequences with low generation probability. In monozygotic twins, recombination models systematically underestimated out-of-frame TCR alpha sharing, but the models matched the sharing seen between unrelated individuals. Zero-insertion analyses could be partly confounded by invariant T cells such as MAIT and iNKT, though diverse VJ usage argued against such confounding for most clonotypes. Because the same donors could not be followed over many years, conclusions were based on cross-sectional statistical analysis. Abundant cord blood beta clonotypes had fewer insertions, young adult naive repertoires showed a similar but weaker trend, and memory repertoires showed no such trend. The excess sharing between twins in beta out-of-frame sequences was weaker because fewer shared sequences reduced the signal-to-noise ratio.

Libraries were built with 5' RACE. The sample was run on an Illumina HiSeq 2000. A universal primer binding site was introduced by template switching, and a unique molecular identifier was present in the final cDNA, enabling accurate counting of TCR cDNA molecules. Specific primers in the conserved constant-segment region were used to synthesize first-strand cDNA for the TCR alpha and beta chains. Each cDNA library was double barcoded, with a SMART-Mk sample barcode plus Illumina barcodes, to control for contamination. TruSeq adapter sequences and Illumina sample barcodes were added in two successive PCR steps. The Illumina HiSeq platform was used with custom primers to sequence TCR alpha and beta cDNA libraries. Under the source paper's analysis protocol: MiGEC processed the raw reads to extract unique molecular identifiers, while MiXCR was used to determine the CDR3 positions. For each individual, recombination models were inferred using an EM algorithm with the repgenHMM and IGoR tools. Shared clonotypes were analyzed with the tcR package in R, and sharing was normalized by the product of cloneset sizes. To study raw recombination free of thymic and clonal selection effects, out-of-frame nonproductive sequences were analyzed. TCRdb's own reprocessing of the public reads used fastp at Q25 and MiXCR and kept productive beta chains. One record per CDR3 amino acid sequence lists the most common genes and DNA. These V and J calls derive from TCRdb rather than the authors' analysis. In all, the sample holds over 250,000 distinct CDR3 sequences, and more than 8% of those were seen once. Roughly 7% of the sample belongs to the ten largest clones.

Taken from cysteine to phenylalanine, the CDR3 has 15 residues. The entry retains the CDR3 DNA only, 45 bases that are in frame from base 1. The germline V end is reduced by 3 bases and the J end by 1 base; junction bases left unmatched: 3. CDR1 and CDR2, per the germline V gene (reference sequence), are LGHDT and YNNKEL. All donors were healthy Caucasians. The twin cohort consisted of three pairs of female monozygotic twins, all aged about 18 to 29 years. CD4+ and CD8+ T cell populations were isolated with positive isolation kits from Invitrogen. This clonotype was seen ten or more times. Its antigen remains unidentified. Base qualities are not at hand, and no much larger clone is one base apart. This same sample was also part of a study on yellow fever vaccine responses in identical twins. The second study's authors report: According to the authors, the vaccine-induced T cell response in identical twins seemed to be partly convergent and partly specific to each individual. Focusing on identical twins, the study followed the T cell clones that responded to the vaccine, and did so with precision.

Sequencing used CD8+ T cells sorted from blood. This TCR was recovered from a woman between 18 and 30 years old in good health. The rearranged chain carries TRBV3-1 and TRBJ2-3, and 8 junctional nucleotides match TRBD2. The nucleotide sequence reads TGTGCCAGCAGCCAGGGGCGGGGGGGCACAGATACGCAGTATTTT. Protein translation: CASSQGRGGTDTQYF.